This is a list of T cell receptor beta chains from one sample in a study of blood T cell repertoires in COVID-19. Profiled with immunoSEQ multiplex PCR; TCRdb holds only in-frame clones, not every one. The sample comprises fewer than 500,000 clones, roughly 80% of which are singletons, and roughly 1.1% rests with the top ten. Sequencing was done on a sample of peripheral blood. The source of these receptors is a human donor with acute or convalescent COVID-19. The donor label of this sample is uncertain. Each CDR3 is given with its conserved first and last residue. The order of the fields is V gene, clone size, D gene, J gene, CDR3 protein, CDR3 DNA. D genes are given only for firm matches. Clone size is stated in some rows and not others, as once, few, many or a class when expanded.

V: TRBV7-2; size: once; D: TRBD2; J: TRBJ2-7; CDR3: CASSFREGRAYEQYF; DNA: TGTGCCAGCAGCTTCCGGGAGGGGAGGGCCTACGAGCAGTACTTC
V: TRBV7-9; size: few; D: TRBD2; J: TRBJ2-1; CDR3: CASSLPRRLAGGGNEQFF; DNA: TGTGCCAGCAGCTTACCCCGACGACTAGCGGGAGGGGGGAATGAGCAGTTCTTC
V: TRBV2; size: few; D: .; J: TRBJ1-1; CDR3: CASSEIRGLNTEAFF; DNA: TGTGCCAGCAGTGAAATTAGGGGTTTGAACACTGAAGCTTTCTTT
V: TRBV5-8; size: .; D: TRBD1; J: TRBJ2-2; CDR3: CASSLARTGANTGELFF; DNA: TGTGCCAGCAGCTTGGCGAGGACAGGGGCGAACACCGGGGAGCTGTTTTTT
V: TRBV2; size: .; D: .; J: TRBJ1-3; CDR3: CASRAGPSGNTIYF; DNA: TGTGCCAGCAGAGCGGGCCCCTCTGGAAACACCATATATTTT
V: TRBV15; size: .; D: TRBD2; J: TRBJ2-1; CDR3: CATRIGSGSHNEQFF; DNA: TGTGCCACCCGAATCGGTAGCGGGAGCCACAATGAGCAGTTCTTC
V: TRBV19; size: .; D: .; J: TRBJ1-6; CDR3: CASIDRVGSPLHF; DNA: TGTGCCAGTATCGACAGAGTCGGATCACCCCTCCACTTT
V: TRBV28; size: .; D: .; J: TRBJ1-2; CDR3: CASMASGHTYGYTF; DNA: TGTGCCAGCATGGCGTCGGGACATACTTATGGCTACACCTTC
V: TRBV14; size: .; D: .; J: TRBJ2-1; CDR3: CASSLRSASYNEQFF; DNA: TGTGCCAGCAGCCTCCGGTCCGCCTCCTACAATGAGCAGTTCTTC
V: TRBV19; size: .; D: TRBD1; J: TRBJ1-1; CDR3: CASSDRAQTEAFF; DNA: TGTGCCAGTTCGGACAGGGCGCAGACTGAAGCTTTCTTT
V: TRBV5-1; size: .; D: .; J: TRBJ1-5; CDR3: CASSLESGGNQPQHF; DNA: TGCGCCAGCAGCTTGGAGTCAGGGGGCAATCAGCCCCAGCATTTT
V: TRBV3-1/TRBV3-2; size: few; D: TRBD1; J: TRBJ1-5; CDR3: CASSLGTGYAPQHF; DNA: TGTGCCAGCAGCCTGGGGACAGGGTATGCGCCCCAGCATTTT
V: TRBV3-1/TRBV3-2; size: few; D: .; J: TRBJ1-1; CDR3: CASSPQGITEAFF; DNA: TGTGCCAGCAGCCCCCAGGGGATCACTGAAGCTTTCTTT
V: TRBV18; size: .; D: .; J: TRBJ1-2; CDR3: CASSHDSNYGYTF; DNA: TGTGCCAGCTCACACGACAGTAACTATGGCTACACCTTC
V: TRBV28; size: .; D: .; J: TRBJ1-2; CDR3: CASSFSEQYYGYTF; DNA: TGTGCCAGCAGTTTTAGCGAACAGTACTATGGCTACACCTTC
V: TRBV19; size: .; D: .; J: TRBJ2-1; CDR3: CASSIDRRAKYNEQFF; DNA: TGTGCCAGTAGTATAGATCGGAGGGCGAAATACAATGAGCAGTTCTTC
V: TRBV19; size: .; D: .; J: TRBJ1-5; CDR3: CASSLYHGGSNQPQHF; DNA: TGTGCCAGTAGTCTATATCACGGGGGTAGCAATCAGCCCCAGCATTTT
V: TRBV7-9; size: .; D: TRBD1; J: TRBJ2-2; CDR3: CASSSQGANKNGELFF; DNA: TGTGCCAGCAGCTCTCAGGGGGCGAATAAAAACGGGGAGCTGTTTTTT
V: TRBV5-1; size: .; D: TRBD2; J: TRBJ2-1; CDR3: CASSLAGLTYNEQFF; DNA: TGCGCCAGCAGCCTAGCGGGATTAACCTACAATGAGCAGTTCTTC
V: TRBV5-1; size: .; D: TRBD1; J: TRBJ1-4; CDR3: CASSPLTRGQGEKLFF; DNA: TGCGCCAGCAGCCCCCTAACCCGGGGACAGGGAGAAAAACTGTTTTTT
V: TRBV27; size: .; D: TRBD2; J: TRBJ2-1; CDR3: CASSPRLAGGYNEQFF; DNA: TGTGCCAGCAGTCCCCGGCTAGCGGGGGGATACAATGAGCAGTTCTTC
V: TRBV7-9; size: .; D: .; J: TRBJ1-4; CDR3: CASSFFRRFNEKLFF; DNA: TGTGCCAGCAGCTTTTTCCGCAGATTTAATGAAAAACTGTTTTTT
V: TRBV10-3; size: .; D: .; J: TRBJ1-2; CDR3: CAINRAGTDYGYTF; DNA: TGTGCCATCAACAGGGCTGGAACGGACTATGGCTACACCTTC
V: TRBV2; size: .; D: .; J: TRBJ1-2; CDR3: CASSENGQGLSGYTF; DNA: TGTGCCAGCAGTGAAAATGGGCAGGGATTGAGTGGCTACACCTTC
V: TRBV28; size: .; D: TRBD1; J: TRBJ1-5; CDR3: CASSLGGTGYRAQHF; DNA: TGTGCCAGCAGTTTAGGGGGGACAGGCTATCGTGCCCAGCATTTT
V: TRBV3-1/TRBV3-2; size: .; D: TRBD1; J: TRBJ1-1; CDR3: CASRPYRTGGEAFF; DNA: TGTGCCAGCAGACCATACAGGACAGGGGGGGAAGCTTTCTTT
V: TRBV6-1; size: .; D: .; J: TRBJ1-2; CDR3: CASSEARSAAYGYTF; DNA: TGTGCCAGCAGTGAAGCGAGGTCGGCAGCTTATGGCTACACCTTC
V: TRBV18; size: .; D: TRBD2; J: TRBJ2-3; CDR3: CASSRTSGGAWEDTQYF; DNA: TGTGCCAGCTCCCGGACTAGCGGGGGGGCCTGGGAAGATACGCAGTATTTT
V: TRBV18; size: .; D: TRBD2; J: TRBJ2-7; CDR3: CASSTSGGQYEQYF; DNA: TGTGCCAGCTCCACTAGCGGGGGGCAATACGAGCAGTACTTC
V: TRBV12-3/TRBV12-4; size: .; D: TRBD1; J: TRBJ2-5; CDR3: CASSTRGQETQYF; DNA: TGTGCCAGCAGTACCAGGGGGCAGGAGACCCAGTACTTC
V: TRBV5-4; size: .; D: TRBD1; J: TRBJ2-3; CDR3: CASSLGTGVTDTQYF; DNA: TGTGCCAGCAGCTTAGGGACAGGGGTTACAGATACGCAGTATTTT
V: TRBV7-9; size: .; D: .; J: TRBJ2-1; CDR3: CASSFPVSPKPLEQFF; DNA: TGTGCCAGCAGCTTCCCGGTGAGTCCTAAACCTCTTGAGCAGTTCTTC
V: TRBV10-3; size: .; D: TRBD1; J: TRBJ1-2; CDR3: CATWPGQGVNYGYTF; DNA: TGTGCCACCTGGCCGGGACAGGGAGTTAACTATGGCTACACCTTC
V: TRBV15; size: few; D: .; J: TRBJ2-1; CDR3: CATSTRWGHNEQFF; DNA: TGTGCCACCAGCACACGTTGGGGGCACAATGAGCAGTTCTTC
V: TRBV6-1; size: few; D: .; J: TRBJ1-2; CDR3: CASSGSFRQLNYGYTF; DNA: TGTGCCAGCAGTGGATCCTTTAGACAGCTCAACTATGGCTACACCTTC
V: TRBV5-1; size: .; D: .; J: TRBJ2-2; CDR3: CASRTRGDTGELFF; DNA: TGCGCCAGCAGGACCAGAGGAGACACCGGGGAGCTGTTTTTT
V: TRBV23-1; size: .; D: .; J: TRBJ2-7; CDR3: CASSQSYPGEQYF; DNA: TGCGCCAGCAGTCAATCTTACCCGGGCGAGCAGTACTTC
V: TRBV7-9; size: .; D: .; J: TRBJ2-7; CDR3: CASSLAGAFGNEQYF; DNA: TGTGCCAGCAGCTTAGCGGGAGCATTCGGCAACGAGCAGTACTTC
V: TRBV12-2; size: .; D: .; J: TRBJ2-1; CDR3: CASRLGKRTRQHNEQFF; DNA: TGTGCAAGTCGCTTAGGTAAACGGACTAGACAACACAATGAGCAGTTCTTC
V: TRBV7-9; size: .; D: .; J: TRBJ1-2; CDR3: CASSRGQRNYGYTF; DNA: TGTGCCAGCAGCCGAGGACAGCGAAACTATGGCTACACCTTC
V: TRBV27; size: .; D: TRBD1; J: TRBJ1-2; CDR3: CASRNNRQGDGYTF; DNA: TGTGCCAGCAGAAACAATCGACAGGGGGATGGCTACACCTTC
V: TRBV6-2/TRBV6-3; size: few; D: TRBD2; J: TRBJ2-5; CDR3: CASSLPGLGGGRGETQYF; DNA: TGTGCCAGCAGTTTACCGGGACTAGGAGGGGGGAGAGGGGAGACCCAGTACTTC
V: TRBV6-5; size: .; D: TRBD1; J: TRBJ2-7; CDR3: CASSLRTGIPYEQYF; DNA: TGTGCCAGCAGTCTTCGGACAGGGATCCCCTACGAGCAGTACTTC
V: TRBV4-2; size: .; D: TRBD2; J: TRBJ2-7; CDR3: CASSQDTGGSYEQYF; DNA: TGTGCCAGCAGCCAAGATACGGGCGGGAGTTACGAGCAGTACTTC
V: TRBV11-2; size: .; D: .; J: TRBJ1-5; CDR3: CASSPGGVDQPQHF; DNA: TGTGCCAGCAGCCCCGGGGGGGTGGATCAGCCCCAGCATTTT